This entry is about one T cell receptor beta chain. Its antigen specificity is not known. There are no base qualities to consult, and no much larger clone falls within one base. Reading from cysteine to phenylalanine, the CDR3 counts 13 amino acids. Only CDR3 DNA remains: 39 bases, in frame from the first base. V trim: 7 bases; J trim: 5 bases; unmatched bases: 4. The sample is drawn from a study of CD4 T cells in relation to SARS-CoV-2 and coronaviruses (dated by TCRdb to the early 2020s). Background on the whole study: In the ViraFEST assay, PBMCs were cultured with antigen for about eleven days, after which TCR beta CDR3s were sequenced to identify antigen-specific clonal expansions. A median age of about 36 years, with a range of roughly 21 to 80 years, was recorded for the full convalescent cohort of around 12 patients. Among the roughly twelve convalescent patients, 8 males and 4 females were included, and two of the subjects were Hispanic. Patient-derived lymphoblastoid cell lines were used to map the HLA restriction of shared crossreactive spike epitopes. Memory CD4+ T cell crossreactivity between SARS-CoV-2 and common cold coronavirus spike proteins was assessed at the TCR clonotype level in the study. The Adaptive Biotechnologies TCR-sequencing kit was used to sequence samples from three pre-COVID donors and the naive versus memory experiments, while other data came from Illumina-based sequencing. Expansion assays from other donors in the study were sequenced with a different, Illumina-based TCR-beta assay.

General conclusions and limits of the study: Naive versus memory sequencing indicated the assay detects memory recall responses rather than primary responses primed during culture. Crossreactivity analysis centred on spike protein, so crossreactivity against other viral proteins was not assessed. In about 60% of donors, memory CD4+ clonotypes turned up that crossrecognized SARS-CoV-2 and at least one common cold coronavirus spike. Pre-pandemic and post-infection samples were not both contributed by any donor, so tracing of the source of pre-existing responses was limited. Compared with monoreactive clones, crossreactive clones had significantly weaker SARS-CoV-2-driven expansion, a result consistent with antigenic imprinting. Small numbers of patients and of tested TCRs limited the study.

To separate naive from memory CD4+ T cells, cryopreserved PBMCs first underwent CD4 enrichment and then EasySep naive CD4+ T cell enrichment. Sorted naive or memory CD4+ T cells (about 9.2 x 10^4) were cultured 1:1 with T cell-depleted PBMCs and CEF peptides for 9 to 10 days. In general, every peptide culture condition was set up in three replicate wells. Ficoll-Paque PLUS gradient centrifugation was used to isolate PBMCs from leukapheresis product or whole blood. PBMCs were either cryopreserved at -140°C or used fresh in the expansion assay. The QIAamp Micro DNA Kit was used to extract genomic DNA from the CD4+ T cells. DNA from CEF-cultured naive and memory CD4+ T cells underwent immunoSEQ TCR-beta sequencing at survey level. The authors' analysis ran thus. During preprocessing, nonproductive sequences were removed, along with CDR3s that did not begin with C, did not end with F or W, or were shorter than 7 amino acids. Antigen-specific clonotypes were called with the MANAFEST web app on the basis of expansion relative to the reference and to other culture wells. To be counted as positive, a clone had to show significant expansion compared with the reference culture, at an FDR below 0.05, in 2 of 3 replicate wells. A further requirement for positive clones was significant expansion compared with all other tandem wells, along with an odds ratio above 5. Cultured and uncultured naive and memory CD4+ repertoires were searched for CDR3s previously identified as spike- and CEF-reactive. After three terminal residues were trimmed from each end, CDR3 homology was quantified as pairwise Levenshtein distance using the stringdist R package. Sourced from immuneACCESS, this table was stored by TCRdb with only in-frame sequences that have V and J called. A share of the clones is absent; for the studies checked, an unresolved V gene accounts for under half, and the remainder has no known explanation. V, J and clone size derive from that table, while D and trimming were established from the DNA sequence. The sample data list about 41,000 clones, and 84% of these were observed just once. The top ten clonotypes cover 1% to 1.5% of the sample.

The V gene is TRBV12-3 or TRBV12-4 and the J gene is TRBJ2-5; TRBD2 fits 10 bases in the junction. The origin of this receptor is an adult with COVID-19. The sample was naive CD4+ T cells from PBMCs, cultured in vitro. What the cell subset or site label conveys for this sample: naive CD4+ T cells isolated by negative enrichment. The bases are TGTGCCAGCAAACTAGCGGGACGTGAGACCCAGTACTTC. Its coded protein is CASKLAGRETQYF.